Here is one TCR beta chain with its context. Its antigen is still unknown. The V gene lost 5 bases and the J gene lost 1 base, with 11 bases spanning the gap. Germline V gene lookup returns CDR1 LGHDT and CDR2 YNNKEL (reference sequence). CDR3 length: 14 residues. This entry belongs to a study of blood T cells in healthy people across ages. With a J-beta primer mix and a sample-barcoded 5' primer, a second PCR ran 7 to 11 cycles. Each CDR3 protein gets one entry after TCRdb re-called the 5' RACE reads with MiXCR. The sample includes approximately 1.5 million distinct CDR3 sequences, under 55% seen only once; the top ten take about 4%. Study-wide points: Percentage of naive T cells showed a strong correlation with TCR beta diversity.

The receptor's source is a woman between 18 and 29 years old in good health. V and J are TRBV3-1 and TRBJ2-5; a possible D gene is TRBD1 (6 bases). Specimen: blood. CDR3 protein: CASSWGHIQETQYF. CDR3 DNA sequence: TGTGCCAGCAGCTGGGGACACATCCAAGAGACCCAGTACTTC.